This TCR beta chain was sequenced for a study of T-cell memory formation after mild COVID-19. General study findings and limits: Contracting CD4+ clones were located mainly in CM and EM, and CD8+ clones in EMRA.

TCRdb used MiXCR to reprocess the 5' RACE reads, holding one entry per CDR3 protein. The repertoire has around 130,000 distinct CDR3 sequences, more than 13% of them found once; the top ten carry roughly 28%. Note on this clonotype: Its antigen is not known.

The V gene lost 1 base and the J gene lost 5 bases, with 8 bases spanning the gap. This CDR3 has 14 amino acids. In germline, CDR1 is MGHRA, CDR2 YSYEKL. The sequencing sample was made of PBMCs or a T cell subset sorted from them (not recorded which). V is TRBV4-1 and J is TRBJ2-2; D remains unclear. The TCR was taken from an adult woman who had mild COVID-19 (a few samples of this study predate the infection). Cell type and time point are not known. The CDR3 DNA sequence: TGCGCCAGCAGCCAAGGAACTGCTACCGGGGAGCTGTTTTTT. This gives the protein CASSQGTATGELFF.